The clone carrying this TCR beta chain occurred a few times. This entry belongs to a study of blood T cell repertoires in COVID-19. About the research overall: Sites in the United States, Italy and Spain provided acute and convalescent COVID-19 samples. In each case, the material was cDNA or gDNA derived from T cells, B-cell-depleted T cells, or PBMCs.

As processed by the authors: Reference gene primer amplification gave estimated nucleated cell counts. Sequencing used immunoSEQ multiplex PCR; TCRdb keeps in-frame clones, though not all of them. V, J and clone size are those of that table, while D and trimming were read from the DNA. The sample carries 85,000 to 110,000 clones, approximately 88% recorded once. V dropped 3 bases and J dropped 0; count of bases not matched to a gene: 1. The CDR3 consists of 15 residues. The germline V gene has CDR1 SGDLS and CDR2 YYNGEE. The V and J genes are TRBV9 and TRBJ2-2, with 8 bases identical to TRBD2. The sequenced sample consisted of peripheral blood. This TCR was recovered from a human donor in a cohort sampled during active COVID-19. CDR3 loop: CASSAGGANTGELFF. Written as DNA, the CDR3 is TGTGCCAGCAGCGCGGGAGGGGCGAACACCGGGGAGCTGTTTTTT.